The 11 T cell receptor beta chains below come from one sample, sequenced in a study of blood T cell repertoires in COVID-19. Data came from immunoSEQ multiplex PCR; TCRdb stores just in-frame clones and leaves some out. The sample lists 210,000 or so clones, approximately 90% occurring once. Material: PBMCs or T cells enriched from blood (not recorded which). The source of these receptors is a man in his thirties or forties who had recovered from COVID-19.

The rearrangement uses TRBV7-9 and TRBJ2-1; 9 bases agree with TRBD2. Trimming took 2 bases from V and 6 from J; bases not matched to a gene: 8. This CDR3 is 16 amino acids long. Germline V gene data show CDR1 as SEHNR and CDR2 as FQNEAQ (reference sequence). The CDR3 nucleotides read TGTGCCAGCAGCTTACAGTTCCTAGCGGGGAGCAATGAGCAGTTCTTC. Its protein is CASSLQFLAGSNEQFF.

The chain joins TRBV28 to TRBJ2-2; D perhaps matches TRBD1 (5 bases). Germline V lookup: CDR1 MDHEN, CDR2 SYDVKM. Between the trimmed V and J ends, which lost 5 bases and 5 bases, there was a span of 9 bases. There are 13 residues in the CDR3. The CDR3 protein is CASSRQRTGELFF. The CDR3 coding sequence is TGTGCCAGCAGTCGACAGCGAACCGGGGAGCTGTTTTTT.

The rearrangement uses TRBV28 and TRBJ1-2; D gene ambiguous. The CDR3 sequence is 16 residues long. CDR1 is MDHEN, CDR2 SYDVKM, per germline. V shed 2 bases and J shed 8 bases, with 21 bases lying between them. In DNA form, the CDR3 reads TGTGCCAGCAGTTTACCCACTAGTGTGGGGTGGGGAGGCTACACCTTC. Protein product: CASSLPTSVGWGGYTF.

The chain carries TRBV11-3 and TRBJ2-7; D is perhaps TRBD1 (6 bases). This CDR3 region has 13 residues. V was cut by 7 bases and J by 0 bases, with 10 bases left in between. Per the germline V gene, CDR1 is SGHNT and CDR2 is YENEEA. CDR3 coding DNA: TGTGCCAGCATAAAGGACAGCTCCTACGAGCAGTACTTC. This translates into CASIKDSSYEQYF.

The chain joins TRBV6-1 to TRBJ1-1; perhaps TRBD1 as D (6 bases). Germline CDR1 is MNHNS and CDR2 is SASEGT. Trimming removed 3 bases from V and 5 bases from J, with 16 bases in between. The CDR3 is made up of 15 amino acids. The DNA of the CDR3 is TGTGCCAGCAGTGAGGACGACGCTCAGGGGACTGAAGCTTTCTTT. It specifies CASSEDDAQGTEAFF.

This chain uses TRBV3-1 (or the pseudogene TRBV3-2) with TRBJ1-4, with 8 bases that match TRBD1. The germline CDR1 and CDR2 sequences are LGHDT and YNNKEL (reference sequence). The CDR3 runs to 15 residues. Trimming took 0 bases from V and 8 from J; bases not matched to a gene: 5. CDR3 nucleotide sequence: TGTGCCAGCAGCCAAGAGGGGACAGGATGGGAAAAACTGTTTTTT. Protein product: CASSQEGTGWEKLFF.

The rearrangement uses TRBV4-1 and TRBJ1-1; 9 bases fit TRBD1. Germline loops: CDR1 MGHRA, CDR2 YSYEKL. Losses at the gene ends were 1 base for V and 0 bases for J; bases not matched to a gene: 6. The CDR3 sequence is 17 residues long. The CDR3 DNA follows: TGCGCCAGCAGCCAAGGACAGGGGGTTTCAATGAACACTGAAGCTTTCTTT. This translates into CASSQGQGVSMNTEAFF.

V and J are TRBV4-1 and TRBJ2-3; TRBD2 agrees at 9 bases. CDR3 size: 18 residues. With 4 bases clipped from V and 6 bases from J, the junction kept 17 bases outside the gene matches. Germline lookup yields CDR1 MGHRA and CDR2 YSYEKL. The DNA for the CDR3 is TGCGCCAGCAGCCGGATCCCGAATGCGGGAGGGCCCGGGGATACGCAGTATTTT. The encoded protein is CASSRIPNAGGPGDTQYF.

The rearrangement links TRBV4-3 to TRBJ1-2; possibly TRBD1 for D (5 bases). Trimming removed 3 bases at V and 1 base at J, with 18 bases between. From germline, CDR1 is LGHNA and CDR2 YSLEER. The CDR3 has 17 amino acids. The CDR3 nucleotides read TGCGCCAGCAGCCAGGGCAGTGGGGCATCCCTTAACTATGGCTACACCTTC. It codes for CASSQGSGASLNYGYTF.

This rearrangement joins TRBV19 to TRBJ2-1; 8 positions match TRBD2. This CDR3 is built from 15 residues. Germline CDR1 LNHDA, CDR2 SQIVND (reference sequence). The V segment lost 5 bases and the J segment 4 bases; nucleotides outside the gene matches: 7. The DNA for the CDR3 is TGTGCCAGTAGTGCAACGGGACTAGTTTACAATGAGCAGTTCTTC. Encoded protein: CASSATGLVYNEQFF.

This chain links TRBV18 with TRBJ1-5, with no clear D. From germline, CDR1 is KGHSH and CDR2 LQKENI. V lost 2 bases and J lost 7, with 12 bases in between. CDR3 length: 14 residues. In DNA form, the CDR3 reads TGTGCCAGCTCACCAGAACTCGAGCGACAGCCCCAGCATTTT. Translated, it gives CASSPELERQPQHF.